These T cell receptor beta chains were read from a single sample in a study of blood T cell repertoires in COVID-19. The protocol was immunoSEQ multiplex PCR, while the TCRdb copy is restricted to in-frame clones and leaves out a portion. The table records about 160,000 clones, roughly 78% of them present only once. The sequencing input was peripheral blood. The receptors were gathered from an older woman with COVID-19, enrolled during active disease. Both conserved end residues are part of each CDR3. A D gene is named only where the DNA matches it firmly. Not every row has a clone size; where given, it reads once, few, many or a size class.

abundance,j_gene,v_gene,d_gene,CDR3nt,CDR3aa
.,TRBJ2-7,TRBV10-3,TRBD1,TGTGCCATCAGTGCGGTCGACAGGGACTACGAGCAGTACTTC,CAISAVDRDYEQYF
.,TRBJ2-2,TRBV5-1,TRBD1,TGCGCCAGCGGCCCCTTGGACAGGGCCGACGGGGAGCTGTTTTTT,CASGPLDRADGELFF
.,TRBJ1-1,TRBV11-2,TRBD1,TGTGCCAGCAGCCATGGGACAGGGTACACTGAAGCTTTCTTT,CASSHGTGYTEAFF
.,TRBJ2-1,TRBV18,TRBD1,TGTGCCAGCTCACCTTATCGGACAGGGGGCTACAATGAGCAGTTCTTC,CASSPYRTGGYNEQFF
.,TRBJ2-3,TRBV7-6,.,TGTGCCAGCAGCAGCCCCCAGGGGAGGCAGTATTTT,CASSSPQGRQYF
.,TRBJ1-5,TRBV19,.,TGTGCCAGTATGTCAGGGGAGAAGGTTAATCGGCCCCAGCATTTT,CASMSGEKVNRPQHF
once,TRBJ1-2,TRBV6-5,.,TGTGCCAGCAGTTATTCCAGGCCCGATGGCTACACCTTC,CASSYSRPDGYTF
.,TRBJ1-3,TRBV6-5,.,TGTGCCAGCAGTTACGGGCAGTTATCTGGAAACACCATATATTTT,CASSYGQLSGNTIYF
.,TRBJ1-2,TRBV27,.,TGTGCCAGCAGCCCGGACAGACTTAACTATGGCTACACCTTC,CASSPDRLNYGYTF
.,TRBJ2-1,TRBV5-1,.,TGCGCCAGCTCTCAATCAGGAACCTCTTACAATGAGCAGTTCTTC,CASSQSGTSYNEQFF